This T cell receptor beta chain was profiled in a study of blood T cell repertoires in COVID-19. On the study more broadly: Donors in the United States, Italy and Spain gave samples during acute or convalescent COVID-19. PBMCs, B-cell-depleted T cells, or T cells provided the cDNA or gDNA that made up the material.

In the original workflow: Using reference gene primer amplification, nucleated cell counts were estimated. Only in-frame clones appear in the TCRdb table, and some are missing; sequencing was by immunoSEQ multiplex PCR. Clonal size and the V and J genes are those of that table, whereas D and trimming came from the DNA. Found here are around 450,000 clones, around 89% of them singletons; the top ten hold more than 4%. CDR3 size: 13 residues. Trimming cost V 5 bases and J 8 bases, with 15 bases left between them. CDR1 MDHEN and CDR2 SYDVKM come from the germline V gene. This receptor was identified in a woman aged 25 to 39 with acute or convalescent COVID-19. This chain connects TRBV28 to TRBJ1-2; the D gene is possibly TRBD1 (6 bases). Input material: peripheral blood. The CDR3 here is CASSPGVGIGYTF. The DNA of the CDR3 is TGTGCCAGCAGTCCAGGGGTGGGGATCGGCTACACCTTC.